The 3 T cell receptor beta chains presented below share a single source sample, sequenced in a study of Graves' ophthalmopathy and Graves' hyperthyroidism. RNA transcripts served as template for amplifying TCR beta CDR3 sequences. An opening RT-PCR round employed HTBI primers and preceded a second-round multiplex PCR. TCRdb re-called the multiplex PCR reads with MiXCR, one entry per CDR3 protein. The sample consists of approximately 380,000 distinct CDR3 sequences, 20% to 25% of them appearing once. Sequenced input: peripheral blood. Receptor source: a woman under 30 with stable Graves' hyperthyroidism.

V is TRBV12-3 or TRBV12-4 and J is TRBJ1-2, with 9 positions matching TRBD1. V was clipped by 7 bases and J by 7 bases; unmatched bases: 10. The CDR3 is 14 residues long. The CDR3 here is CASKTRDRVSGYTF. The CDR3 nucleotides read TGTGCCAGCAAGACCCGGGACAGGGTGTCTGGCTACACCTTC.

The chain has TRBV11-2 and TRBJ2-5; 14 bases are shared with TRBD2. V was clipped by 6 bases and J by 4 bases; unmatched bases: 10. CDR1 is SGHAT and CDR2 is FQNNGV in the germline V gene. This CDR3 spans 17 amino acids. This CDR3 reads CASRRLAGGPRAETQYF. The CDR3 coding sequence is TGTGCCAGCAGGCGACTAGCGGGGGGGCCTAGGGCAGAGACCCAGTACTTC.

There are a few counts of this clonotype. The chain is built from TRBV4-1 and TRBJ2-5; D unresolved. This CDR3 comprises 15 residues. The V gene's germline CDR1 is MGHRA and CDR2 YSYEKL. V gave up 1 base and J gave up 1 base, with 10 bases separating them. The CDR3 DNA follows: TGCGCCAGCAGCCAAGGGCGGCTACCCCAAGAGACCCAGTACTTC. Amino acids: CASSQGRLPQETQYF.